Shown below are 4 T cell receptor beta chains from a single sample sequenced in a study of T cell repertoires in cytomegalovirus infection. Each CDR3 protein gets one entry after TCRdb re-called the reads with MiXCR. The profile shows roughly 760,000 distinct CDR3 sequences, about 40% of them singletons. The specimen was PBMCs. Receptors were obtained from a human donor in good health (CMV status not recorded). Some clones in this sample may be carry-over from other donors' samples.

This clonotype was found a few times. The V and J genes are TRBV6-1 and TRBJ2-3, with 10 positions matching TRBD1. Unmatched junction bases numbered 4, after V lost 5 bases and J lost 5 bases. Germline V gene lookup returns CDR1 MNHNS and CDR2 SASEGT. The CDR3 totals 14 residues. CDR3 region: CASSRQGAKDTQYF. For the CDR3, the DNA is TGTGCCAGCAGTAGACAGGGGGCAAAAGATACGCAGTATTTT.

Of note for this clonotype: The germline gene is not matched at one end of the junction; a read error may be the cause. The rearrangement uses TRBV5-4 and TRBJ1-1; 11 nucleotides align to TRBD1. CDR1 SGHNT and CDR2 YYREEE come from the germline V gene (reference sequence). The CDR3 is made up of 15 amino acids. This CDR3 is CASSLGQGGNTEAYF. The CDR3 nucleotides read TGTGCCAGCAGCCTGGGACAGGGGGGAAACACTGAAGCTTACTTT.

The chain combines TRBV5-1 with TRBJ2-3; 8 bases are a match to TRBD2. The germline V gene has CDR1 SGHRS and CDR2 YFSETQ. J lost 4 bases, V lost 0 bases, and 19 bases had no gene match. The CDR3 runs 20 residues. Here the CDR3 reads CASSLGVLWRGALKADTQYF. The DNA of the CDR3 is TGCGCCAGCAGCTTGGGGGTTTTATGGCGGGGGGCCCTGAAAGCAGATACGCAGTATTTT.

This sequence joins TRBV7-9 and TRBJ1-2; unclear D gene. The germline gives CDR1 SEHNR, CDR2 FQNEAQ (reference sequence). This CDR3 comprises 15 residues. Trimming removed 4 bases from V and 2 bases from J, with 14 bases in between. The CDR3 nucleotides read TGTGCCAGCAGCTCGGAAGTGTCTCCAAACTATGGCTACACCTTC. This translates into CASSSEVSPNYGYTF. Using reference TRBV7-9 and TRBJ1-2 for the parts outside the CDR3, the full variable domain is DTGVSQNPRHKITKRGQNVTFRCDPISEHNRLYWYRQTLGQGPEFLTYFQNEAQLEKSRLLSDRFSAERPKGSFSTLEIQRTEQGDSAMYLCASSSEVSPNYGYTFGSGTRLTVV.